The 32 T cell receptor beta chains reported below all come from one sample, sequenced in a study of technical replicates of blood from several donors. Produced via immunoSEQ multiplex PCR; TCRdb's table is partial and in-frame only. This table has under 95,000 clones, roughly 94% appearing once. Sequencing was done on a sample of T cells isolated from PBMCs. The receptors here all came from a human donor in good health.

The V call is TRBV28, the J call TRBJ1-5; no reliable D call. The germline V gene encodes CDR1 MDHEN and CDR2 SYDVKM. CDR3 length: 15 residues. V lost 7 bases and J 2 bases, leaving 15 bases between the germline ends. The chain's CDR3 is CASTPEGRGNQPQHF. In DNA form, the CDR3 reads TGTGCCAGCACCCCGGAGGGAAGGGGCAATCAGCCCCAGCATTTT.

The J gene is TRBJ2-1, the V gene TRBV15, with 7 bases identical to TRBD1. Trimming cost V 1 base and J 5 bases; bases outside gene matches: 2. CDR3 length: 14 residues. The germline gives CDR1 LNHNV, CDR2 YYDKDF (reference sequence). The CDR3 coding sequence is TGTGCCACCAGCAGAGTTACAGGGGACAATGAGCAGTTCTTC. Amino acids: CATSRVTGDNEQFF.

This clone has just one count. The chain couples TRBV7-6 to TRBJ2-1; a weak D match, TRBD1 (6 bases). The ends were cut back, 5 bases at V and 1 base at J, with 15 bases in the middle. CDR1 and CDR2 (germline): SGHVS, FNYEAQ. The CDR3 spans 16 residues. CDR3 in amino acids: CASSPRTGKSYNEQFF. CDR3 nucleotides: TGTGCCAGCAGCCCCCGCACAGGGAAATCCTACAATGAGCAGTTCTTC.

The V call is TRBV7-9, the J call TRBJ1-1; tentative D call: TRBD1 (6 bases). The CDR3 is 13 residues long. Germline V gene lookup returns CDR1 SEHNR and CDR2 FQNEAQ (reference sequence). The V and J ends lost 5 bases and 7 bases respectively, with 14 bases between them. DNA for the CDR3: TGTGCCAGCAGCCTGACAGGAATTGATGAAGCTTTCTTT. This gives the protein CASSLTGIDEAFF.

The CDR3 here is CASRLTRRWDRYEQYF. CDR3 nucleotides: TGTGCAAGTCGCTTAACCCGGCGTTGGGACAGGTACGAGCAGTACTTC. The chain employs TRBV12-2 and TRBJ2-7; the table's D call, TRBD1, was not checked against the DNA. TRBV12-2 is tagged as a pseudogene. The CDR3 length is 16 residues.

The chain employs TRBV9 and TRBJ1-4; no clear D. Germline V CDR1 and CDR2: SGDLS, YYNGEE. Deletions cut 3 bases from V and 2 bases from J, with 11 bases between. The CDR3 totals 15 residues. The CDR3 bases are TGTGCCAGCAGCGCGCGAGCGGCGACTAATGAAAAACTGTTTTTT. Amino acids: CASSARAATNEKLFF.

This chain links TRBV27 with TRBJ1-1, with a tentative D call TRBD1 (5 bases). This CDR3 region has 17 residues. V was clipped by 6 bases and J by 0 bases, with 20 bases between them. Germline-derived CDR1 and CDR2 are MNHEY and SMNVEV (reference sequence). CDR3 DNA sequence: TGTGCCAGCAGCGGTGTTATATCAGACAGCATGAACACTGAAGCTTTCTTT. Translation gives CASSGVISDSMNTEAFF.

V usage is TRBV30 and J usage is TRBJ1-6, with 11 bases lining up with TRBD1. CDR3 length equals 15 residues. Trimming cost V 8 bases and J 8 bases; bases outside gene matches: 11. Germline-derived CDR1 and CDR2 are GTSNPN and SVGIG (reference sequence). The CDR3 reads CAQTSGTGGYSPLHF. As DNA, the CDR3 is TGTGCCCAGACCTCCGGGACAGGGGGTTATTCACCCCTCCACTTT.

The chain joins TRBV10-3 to TRBJ2-1; tentatively, D is TRBD1 (6 bases). Germline loops: CDR1 ENHRY, CDR2 SYGVKD. V shed 3 bases and J shed 0 bases, with 9 bases lying between them. The CDR3 runs 15 residues. The CDR3 region is CAISEQGYSYNEQFF. For the CDR3, the DNA is TGTGCCATCAGTGAACAGGGCTACTCCTACAATGAGCAGTTCTTC.

The chain carries TRBV27 and TRBJ1-2; 10 bases align to TRBD1. The V gene end was trimmed by 0 bases and the J gene end by 4 bases; junction bases not matched to a gene: 2. The germline gives CDR1 MNHEY, CDR2 SMNVEV (reference sequence). This CDR3 has 15 amino acids. In DNA, the CDR3 is TGTGCCAGCAGTTTATCGGACAGGGGGACCTATGGCTACACCTTC. Protein product: CASSLSDRGTYGYTF.

The chain has TRBV28 and TRBJ1-3; D is undetermined. Deletions cut 3 bases from V and 0 bases from J, with 6 bases between. The CDR3 runs 14 residues. The germline gives CDR1 MDHEN, CDR2 SYDVKM. The CDR3 reads CASSLSSSGNTIYF. In nucleotides, the CDR3 is TGTGCCAGCAGTTTGTCATCCTCTGGAAACACCATATATTTT. The entire variable domain, with the rest obtained from reference TRBV28 and TRBJ1-3, is as follows: DVKVTQSSRYLVKRTGEKVFLECVQDMDHENMFWYRQDPGLGLRLIYFSYDVKMKEKGDIPEGYSVSREKKERFSLILESASTNQTSMYLCASSLSSSGNTIYFGEGSWLTVV.

This chain links TRBV6-1 with TRBJ1-4; no definite D call. The CDR3 sequence is 15 residues long. V was cut by 6 bases and J by 8 bases, with 19 bases left in between. Germline-derived CDR1 and CDR2 are MNHNS and SASEGT. DNA for the CDR3: TGTGCCAGCAGGTCCCCATACGGGGAGGACGAAAAACTGTTTTTT. Amino acids: CASRSPYGEDEKLFF.

The chain is built from TRBV4-1 and TRBJ1-5; 12 positions agree with TRBD1. The CDR3 extends over 21 amino acids. Looked up from germline, CDR1 is MGHRA and CDR2 is YSYEKL. The ends lost 6 bases at V and 3 bases at J; junction bases unmatched: 21. The CDR3 region has the DNA TGCGCCAGCAGGCCACCAGCCACCCGGGACAGGGGGCGCGAGGTCAATCAGCCCCAGCATTTT. The encoded protein is CASRPPATRDRGREVNQPQHF.

This chain connects TRBV2 to TRBJ2-3, with 11 nucleotides matching TRBD1. The CDR3 has 19 amino acids. Losses at the gene ends were 1 base for V and 0 bases for J; bases not matched to a gene: 9. Germline CDR1 is SNHLY and CDR2 is FYNNEI. The DNA of the CDR3 is TGTGCCAGCAGTGAAGATCGGGACAGGGGGACATCTAGCACAGATACGCAGTATTTT. As protein: CASSEDRDRGTSSTDTQYF.

This clone showed up just once. This sequence joins TRBV12-5 and TRBJ1-2; D is uncertain. The CDR3 length is 11 residues. In germline, CDR1 is LGHNT, CDR2 FRNRAP. V lost 6 bases and J lost 8, with 10 bases in between. CDR3 residues: CASGSSLGYTF. The CDR3 region has the DNA TGTGCTAGTGGATCCTCCCTAGGCTACACCTTC. The complete variable domain, with remaining parts taken from reference TRBV12-5 and TRBJ1-2, reads DARVTQTPRHKVTEMGQEVTMRCQPILGHNTVFWYRQTMMQGLELLAYFRNRAPLDDSGMPKDRFSAEMPDATLATLKIQPSEPRDSAVYFCASGSSLGYTFGSGTRLTVV.

This clone was observed a single time. V gene TRBV28 combines with J gene TRBJ1-5, with 9 bases that match TRBD1. Germline V CDR1 and CDR2: MDHEN, SYDVKM. The J segment lost 4 bases and the V segment lost 6 bases, leaving 4 bases of the junction unmatched. CDR3 length: 14 residues. The CDR3 DNA reads as TGTGCCAGCAGGAACAGGGGGCCGAATCAGCCCCAGCATTTT. Its translation is CASRNRGPNQPQHF.

In this sample, this clone turned up a few times. This chain joins TRBV27 and TRBJ2-1; no clear D gene. Deletions cut 2 bases from V and 7 bases from J, with 9 bases between. Germline CDR1 is MNHEY and CDR2 is SMNVEV (reference sequence). The length of the CDR3 is 13 residues. The CDR3 region is CASSLISGNEQFF. CDR3 nucleotides: TGTGCCAGCAGTTTAATATCCGGGAATGAGCAGTTCTTC.

V usage is TRBV27 and J usage is TRBJ2-5, with TRBD2 identical over 9 bases. Germline loops: CDR1 MNHEY, CDR2 SMNVEV (reference sequence). Trimming cost V 3 bases and J 2 bases; bases outside gene matches: 4. The CDR3 covers 15 residues. DNA of the CDR3: TGTGCCAGCAGTTTCGTGGCGGGAGGGCAAGAGACCCAGTACTTC. As protein: CASSFVAGGQETQYF.

The gene calls are TRBV4-1 and TRBJ2-5, with D tentatively TRBD1 (7 bases). The CDR3 is 14 amino acids. Trimming stripped 4 bases from V and 1 base from J, with 10 bases between. The germline V gene encodes CDR1 MGHRA and CDR2 YSYEKL. The CDR3 bases are TGCGCCAGCAGCCCGGAGGGGGCCCAAGAGACCCAGTACTTC. This codes for CASSPEGAQETQYF.

The CDR3 DNA is TGCGCCAGCAGTGGGACTAGCGGGGGGGCGAACGAGCAGTACTTC. Protein: CASSGTSGGANEQYF. The rearrangement uses TRBV10-2 and TRBJ2-7, with 15 nucleotides matching TRBD2. Germline CDR1 is WSHSY and CDR2 is SAAADI. The junction had 3 bases not matched to a gene; V was cut back by 4 bases and J by 5 bases. The CDR3 loop spans 15 amino acids.

V and J are TRBV2 and TRBJ2-3; tentative D call: TRBD2 (6 bases). V shed 9 bases and J shed 1 base, with 11 bases lying between them. Germline CDR1 reads SNHLY; CDR2 reads FYNNEI. CDR3 length equals 13 residues. The CDR3 here is CASPGLGTDTQYF. The CDR3 bases are TGTGCCAGTCCGGGACTGGGCACAGATACGCAGTATTTT.

The chain employs TRBV2 and TRBJ2-7; D is ambiguous. CDR3 length equals 12 residues. Trimming pared 7 bases from V and 2 bases from J, leaving 9 bases between. CDR1 is SNHLY, CDR2 FYNNEI, per germline. CDR3 coding DNA: TGTGCCAGCAACTGGTCCCCCTACGAGCAGTACTTC. Translating gives CASNWSPYEQYF.

The chain joins TRBV28 to TRBJ2-7; TRBD2 might be the D (5 bases). This CDR3 comprises 17 residues. V dropped 6 bases and J dropped 2 bases, with 23 bases sitting between them. Germline values: CDR1 MDHEN, CDR2 SYDVKM. CDR3 DNA: TGTGCCAGCAGGGTACGGGGTCGGTGGGAAGGCCCCTACGAGCAGTACTTC. Translating it yields CASRVRGRWEGPYEQYF.

This chain's CDR3 is CASSLARGQPQHF. In DNA, the CDR3 is TGTGCCAGCAGCTTAGCCAGGGGGCAGCCCCAGCATTTT. The rearrangement uses TRBV7-8 and TRBJ1-5; 7 nucleotides match TRBD1. The CDR3 runs to 13 residues. Germline V lookup: CDR1 SGHVS, CDR2 FQNEAQ. With 0 bases clipped from V and 7 bases from J, the junction kept 0 bases outside the gene matches.

V usage is TRBV14 and J usage is TRBJ1-1; TRBD1 aligns across 8 bases. Looked up from germline, CDR1 is SGHDN and CDR2 is FVKESK. The CDR3 has 14 residues. The trim removed 4 bases at V and 1 base at J, leaving 2 bases unmatched. Written as DNA, the CDR3 is TGTGCCAGCAGCCCAGGGGGCTGGAACACTGAAGCTTTCTTT. The encoded protein is CASSPGGWNTEAFF.

V usage is TRBV7-2 and J usage is TRBJ2-7; TRBD2 might be the D (5 bases). Per the germline V gene, CDR1 is SGHTA and CDR2 is FQGNSA. Deletions cut 10 bases from V and 3 bases from J, with 22 bases between. This CDR3 spans 15 amino acids. In nucleotides, the CDR3 is TGTGCCACCAGACCTAAAGGACTTTTGCTCTACGAGCAGTACTTC. Translated, it gives CATRPKGLLLYEQYF.

This chain uses TRBV4-2 with TRBJ2-7, with 12 bases aligning to TRBD1. This CDR3 spans 16 amino acids. The J segment lost 5 bases and the V segment lost 2 bases, leaving 7 bases of the junction unmatched. Looked up from germline, CDR1 is LGHNA and CDR2 is YNFKEQ. CDR3 region: CASSQMPGQGADEQYF. CDR3 DNA sequence: TGTGCCAGCAGCCAAATGCCGGGACAGGGGGCCGACGAGCAGTACTTC.

The chain has TRBV28 and TRBJ2-7; D ambiguous. V dropped 4 bases and J dropped 4 bases, with 11 bases sitting between them. This CDR3 spans 13 amino acids. From germline, CDR1 is MDHEN and CDR2 SYDVKM. DNA for the CDR3: TGTGCCAGCAGTTCGTCTTCCCGGTACGAGCAGTACTTC. As protein: CASSSSSRYEQYF.

CDR3 coding DNA: TGCAGCGTTCGGCTAGCTCTTACCACAGATACGCAGTATTTT. Its protein product is CSVRLALTTDTQYF. The J gene is TRBJ2-3, the V gene TRBV29-1; D is perhaps TRBD2 (5 bases). This CDR3 has 14 amino acids. Germline V gene sequence: CDR1 SQVTM, CDR2 ANQGSEA. V dropped 5 bases and J dropped 2 bases, with 14 bases sitting between them.

The chain is built from TRBV11-1 and TRBJ2-3, with 11 bases lining up with TRBD2. Trimming cost V 2 bases and J 3 bases; bases outside gene matches: 13. The CDR3 spans 19 residues. Looked up from germline, CDR1 is SGHAT and CDR2 is FQDESV (reference sequence). As DNA, the CDR3 is TGTGCCAGCAGCTTAACTTTTAGCGGGGGGGACCTTGGAACAGATACGCAGTATTTT. Its translation: CASSLTFSGGDLGTDTQYF.

The chain couples TRBV28 to TRBJ1-5, with 8 bases aligning to TRBD1. The germline CDR1 and CDR2 sequences are MDHEN and SYDVKM. There are 16 residues in the CDR3. J lost 3 bases, V lost 7 bases, and 11 bases had no gene match. The CDR3, as DNA: TGTGCCAGCATCCGACGAGGACAGGGCTTCAATCAGCCCCAGCATTTT. It yields the protein CASIRRGQGFNQPQHF.

The chain links TRBV5-1 to TRBJ2-1; 16 bases agree with TRBD2. J gave up 1 base and V 4 bases, and 5 bases lay outside the gene matches. The germline V gene has CDR1 SGHRS and CDR2 YFSETQ. There are 18 residues in the CDR3. The DNA of the CDR3 is TGCGCCAGCAGCCCCGGGACTAGCGGGAGGGCATCCTACAATGAGCAGTTCTTC. It codes for CASSPGTSGRASYNEQFF.